The clone carrying this T cell receptor beta chain was seen at least ten times. Its target is not known. Indicated time point: newly diagnosed GD, antithyroid drugs for less than 3 months. PBMC-derived RNA was used for the TCR library. The patients were drawn from one endocrinology department in Xi'an, China. From each patient, roughly 9 milliliters of peripheral blood was drawn and collected into an EDTA anticoagulant tube. The data stem from a study of regulatory T cells in long-lasting Graves disease. Whole-study results and caveats: What was studied was peripheral blood only, and not thyroid tissue.

V shed 5 bases and J shed 2 bases, with 9 bases lying between them. The CDR3 has 12 amino acids. Germline V gives CDR1 GTSNPN, CDR2 SVGIG (reference sequence). With iRepertoire HTBI primers and Arm-PCR of CDR3 regions, TCR beta libraries were built. TCRdb re-called the multiplex PCR reads with MiXCR, one entry per CDR3 protein. The sample includes 440,000 or so distinct CDR3 sequences, around 17% of them seen just once. The same data also contributed to another study, on T cells in Graves' hyperthyroidism and ophthalmopathy.

The clonotype comes from a woman aged 30 to 39 with Graves disease. This sample comprised peripheral blood mononuclear cells (PBMCs), obtained at new diagnosis, from a patient treated with antithyroid drugs. This chain joins TRBV30 and TRBJ1-1; D perhaps matches TRBD1 (5 bases). The CDR3 spells CAWDRQNTEAFF. The CDR3 bases are TGTGCCTGGGACAGACAAAACACTGAAGCTTTCTTT.